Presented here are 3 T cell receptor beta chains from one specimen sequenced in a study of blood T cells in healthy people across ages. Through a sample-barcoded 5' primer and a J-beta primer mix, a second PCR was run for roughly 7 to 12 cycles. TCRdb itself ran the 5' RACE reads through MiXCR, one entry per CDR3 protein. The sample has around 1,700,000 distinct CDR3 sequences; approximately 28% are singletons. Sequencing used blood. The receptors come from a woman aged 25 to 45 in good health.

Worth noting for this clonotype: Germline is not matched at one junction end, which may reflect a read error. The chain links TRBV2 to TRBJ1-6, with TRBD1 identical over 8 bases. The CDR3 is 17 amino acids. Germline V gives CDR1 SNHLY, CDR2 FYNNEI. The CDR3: CVSSGGQGDPPIVPLHF. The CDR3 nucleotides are TGTGTCAGCAGTGGTGGACAGGGTGACCCGCCAATTGTACCCCTCCACTTT.

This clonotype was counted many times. In DNA, the CDR3 is TGTGCCAGCAGCTCCCTGGAGATCCCTAACTATGGCTACACCTTC. It encodes CASSSLEIPNYGYTF. The chain has TRBV7-2 and TRBJ1-2; D is undetermined. From germline, CDR1 is SGHTA and CDR2 FQGNSA. V lost 4 bases to trimming and J lost 0 bases, with 12 bases between them. This CDR3 is 15 amino acids long.

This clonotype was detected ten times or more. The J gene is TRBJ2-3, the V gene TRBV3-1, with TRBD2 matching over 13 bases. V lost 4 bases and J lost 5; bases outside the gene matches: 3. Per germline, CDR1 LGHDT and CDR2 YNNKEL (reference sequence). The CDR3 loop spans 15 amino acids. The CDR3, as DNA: TGTGCCAGCAGCCGACGGACTAGCGGGGGAGATACGCAGTATTTT. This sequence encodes CASSRRTSGGDTQYF.